The source of this T cell receptor beta chain is a study of shared clonotypes between healthy human individuals. Findings and limits, study-wide: Naive subsets generally had larger estimated richness than memory subsets. Only blood samples were collected, and tissue repertoires likely differ.

To note about this clone: What it binds is unknown.

Germline assignment: CDR1 SEHNR and CDR2 FQNEAQ (reference sequence). Trimming at V came to 0 bases and at J to 1 base, leaving 7 bases not matched to a gene. The CDR3 totals 17 residues. Healthy adults negative for HIV, lacking recent acute infections or vaccinations, served as donors. Assay used: immunoSEQ multiplex PCR; TCRdb lists only in-frame clones, some missing. The table lists 2 million to 3 million clones, roughly 93% of them singletons. The sample comprised naive CD4+ T cells from PBMCs. Specified subset: CD45RA+ positively selected. This clonotype was obtained from a man aged 18 to 29 in good health. Some clones in this sample may be carry-over from other donors' samples. The chain uses TRBV7-9 and TRBJ1-1; 8 nucleotides agree with TRBD1. The CDR3 loop is CASSLAPGGARNTEAFF. In DNA form, the CDR3 reads TGTGCCAGCAGCTTAGCCCCAGGGGGCGCACGGAACACTGAAGCTTTCTTT.